The present TCR beta chain was sequenced within a study of cytomegalovirus exposure and HLA in healthy donors. Unrecorded immune exposure was likely among donors, who were nominally healthy when sampled. Amplification used 60 Vbeta primers and 13 Jbeta primers. Profiled with immunoSEQ multiplex PCR; TCRdb holds only in-frame clones, not every one. The table shows about 93,000 clones, with about 81% occurring only once. Study-wide results and caveats: Per a later analysis, HLA-associated TCR beta chains showed more clonal expansion than other, equally common TCR beta chains. An analysis done earlier found most TCR beta V segments productive about 87% or about 30% of the time.

Worth noting for this clone: The antigen remains unidentified.

Germline loops: CDR1 SGHRS, CDR2 YFSETQ. The V and J ends lost 4 bases and 3 bases respectively, with 9 bases between them. This CDR3 has 13 residues. The material sequenced was PBMCs. The V gene is TRBV5-1, the J gene TRBJ2-3, with D unclear. The origin of this receptor is a woman between 35 and 50 years old in good health and CMV-seronegative. CDR3 sequence (DNA): TGCGCCAGCAGCCAATCTAAGACAGATACGCAGTATTTT. Amino acids: CASSQSKTDTQYF.